One sample yielded the 18 T cell receptor beta chains listed below, sequenced in a study of shared clonotypes between healthy human individuals. Assay used: immunoSEQ multiplex PCR; TCRdb lists only in-frame clones, some missing. The sample lists about 79,000 clones, about 61% occurring once. Sample: memory CD8+ T cells sorted from blood. Subset meaning: CD45RO+ cells pooled with CCR7-negative TemRA cells. The receptors stem from a man under 40 in good health.

A few counts support this clone. This chain uses TRBV29-1 with TRBJ1-2; D remains ambiguous. This CDR3 is 11 amino acids long. V lost 1 base and J 8 bases, leaving 8 bases between the germline ends. From germline, CDR1 is SQVTM and CDR2 ANQGSEA. CDR3 region: CSVEGIGGYTF. In DNA form, the CDR3 reads TGCAGCGTTGAAGGGATTGGGGGCTACACCTTC. Full variable domain (outside the CDR3, taken from reference TRBV29-1 and TRBJ1-2): SAVISQKPSRDICQRGTSLTIQCQVDSQVTMMFWYRQQPGQSLTLIATANQGSEATYESGFVIDKFPISRPNLTFSTLTVSNMSPEDSSIYLCSVEGIGGYTFGSGTRLTVV.

This clone was counted only a few times. The CDR3 protein is CASSPGGARTGELFF. CDR3 DNA: TGTGCCAGCAGCCCGGGGGGGGCCCGCACCGGGGAGCTGTTTTTT. The chain joins TRBV25-1 to TRBJ2-2; TRBD2 matches 8 bases. Germline trimming cut 6 bases from V and 4 bases from J; bases unmatched to any gene: 7. CDR3 length: 15 residues. From germline, CDR1 is MGHDK and CDR2 SYGVNS. The full variable domain, rest sourced from reference TRBV25-1 and TRBJ2-2, is EADIYQTPRYLVIGTGKKITLECSQTMGHDKMYWYQQDPGMELHLIHYSYGVNSTEKGDLSSESTVSRIRTEHFPLTLESARPSHTSQYLCASSPGGARTGELFFGEGSRLTVL.

The chain links TRBV28 to TRBJ2-7; possibly TRBD1 for D (6 bases). The CDR3 runs 13 residues. Germline V gene data show CDR1 as MDHEN and CDR2 as SYDVKM. V was shortened by 5 bases and J by 3 bases, with 11 bases between the two germline ends. CDR3 nucleotides: TGTGCCAGCAGTCGTCCAGGGGTCTACGAGCAGTACTTC. Translating gives CASSRPGVYEQYF. Full variable domain (rest looked up from reference TRBV28 and TRBJ2-7): DVKVTQSSRYLVKRTGEKVFLECVQDMDHENMFWYRQDPGLGLRLIYFSYDVKMKEKGDIPEGYSVSREKKERFSLILESASTNQTSMYLCASSRPGVYEQYFGPGTRLTVT.

This clone occurred many times. This rearrangement joins TRBV7-9 to TRBJ2-1; a possible D gene is TRBD2 (5 bases). V was pared by 5 bases and J by 0 bases, with 20 bases between. In germline, CDR1 is SEHNR, CDR2 FQNEAQ (reference sequence). CDR3 length: 18 amino acids. CDR3 coding DNA: TGTGCCAGCAGCCAACTGGAGTTTACGGGGAGCTCCTACAATGAGCAGTTCTTC. The encoded protein is CASSQLEFTGSSYNEQFF.

In its sample, this clone was seen many times. The chain joins TRBV6-1 to TRBJ2-7, with D perhaps TRBD1 (6 bases). The CDR3 is made up of 12 amino acids. Germline loops: CDR1 MNHNS, CDR2 SASEGT. Trimming stripped 10 bases from V and 2 bases from J, with 12 bases between. This CDR3 is CATGAGAYEQYF. CDR3 sequence (DNA): TGTGCCACCGGGGCAGGGGCCTACGAGCAGTACTTC.

This clone was observed once. The gene calls are TRBV6-6 and TRBJ1-5; no definite D call. Germline-derived CDR1 and CDR2 are MNHNY and SVGAGI (reference sequence). The CDR3 covers 13 residues. The V end lost 10 bases, the J end lost 1 base, and 11 bases lay between the germline ends. The CDR3 reads CATALESNQPQHF. CDR3 coding DNA: TGTGCCACTGCACTCGAGAGCAATCAGCCCCAGCATTTT.

The chain links TRBV4-3 to TRBJ2-5, with TRBD2 matching 8 bases. V was pared by 0 bases and J by 2 bases, with 2 bases of the junction left unmatched. The CDR3 covers 15 residues. Germline V gives CDR1 LGHNA, CDR2 YSLEER. The CDR3 here is CASSQERGEQETQYF. CDR3 nucleotide sequence: TGCGCCAGCAGCCAAGAGCGGGGGGAACAAGAGACCCAGTACTTC.

This chain links TRBV5-1 with TRBJ2-3; 8 nucleotides align to TRBD2. V gave up 10 bases and J gave up 0 bases; unmatched junction bases: 10. The CDR3 runs 15 residues. Germline-derived CDR1 and CDR2 are SGHRS and YFSETQ. The CDR3: CAGSRSGGSTDTQYF. For the CDR3, the DNA is TGCGCCGGGTCCCGGAGCGGGGGAAGCACAGATACGCAGTATTTT. The full variable domain, in which reference TRBV5-1 and TRBJ2-3 provide the parts outside the CDR3, is KAGVTQTPRYLIKTRGQQVTLSCSPISGHRSVSWYQQTPGQGLQFLFEYFSETQRNKGNFPGRFSGRQFSNSRSEMNVSTLELGDSALYLCAGSRSGGSTDTQYFGPGTRLTVL.

J is TRBJ2-3 and V is TRBV10-1; D possibly matches TRBD1 or TRBD2 (5 bases each). Germline loops: CDR1 WNHNN, CDR2 SYGVQD (reference sequence). The CDR3 totals 15 residues. The V and J ends lost 0 bases and 2 bases respectively, with 9 bases between them. The CDR3, as DNA: TGCGCCAGCAGTGAGTCGGGGGTATCCACAGATACGCAGTATTTT. Protein sequence: CASSESGVSTDTQYF.

This chain connects TRBV9 to TRBJ1-4; D gene ambiguous. This CDR3 spans 17 amino acids. Germline CDR1 reads SGDLS; CDR2 reads YYNGEE. V was trimmed by 0 bases and J by 0 bases, leaving 12 bases between them. For the CDR3, the DNA is TGTGCCAGCAGCGTAGGGCAGTCCACCGCAACTAATGAAAAACTGTTTTTT. Its protein product is CASSVGQSTATNEKLFF.

In its sample, this clone was seen many times. This chain uses TRBV25-1 with TRBJ2-5; TRBD2 aligns across 13 bases. With V trimmed by 8 bases and J by 3 bases, 9 bases remained unmatched. In germline, CDR1 is MGHDK, CDR2 SYGVNS. This CDR3 contains 16 residues. CDR3 DNA: TGTGCCAGCCGGAGAGTCGGACTAGCGGGAGAAGAGACCCAGTACTTC. Translating it yields CASRRVGLAGEETQYF.

J is TRBJ2-6 and V is TRBV30, with a tentative D call TRBD1 (5 bases). Germline loops: CDR1 GTSNPN, CDR2 SVGIG (reference sequence). V gave up 2 bases and J gave up 0 bases, with 8 bases separating them. The CDR3 extends over 15 amino acids. This CDR3 is CAWSIQGSGANVLTF. In nucleotides, the CDR3 is TGTGCCTGGAGTATCCAGGGCTCTGGGGCCAACGTCCTGACTTTC.

The CDR3 is CASSRDQGRNEQFF. The CDR3 nucleotides are TGTGCCAGCAGCAGGGACCAGGGGCGCAATGAGCAGTTCTTC. The rearrangement uses TRBV6-5 and TRBJ2-1; maybe TRBD1 (6 bases). V was trimmed by 6 bases and J by 6 bases, leaving 15 bases between them. In germline, CDR1 is MNHEY, CDR2 SVGAGI. There are 14 residues in the CDR3.

The chain links TRBV11-2 to TRBJ1-2; 7 nucleotides align to TRBD1. The CDR3 totals 15 residues. V shed 4 bases and J 5 bases; nucleotides not matched to a gene: 10. The V gene's germline CDR1 is SGHAT and CDR2 FQNNGV. The CDR3 here is CASSYGTEYVYGYTF. CDR3 nucleotide sequence: TGTGCCAGCAGCTACGGGACAGAGTACGTTTATGGCTACACCTTC.

The chain is built from TRBV9 and TRBJ2-2, with D unclear. V gave up 2 bases and J gave up 7 bases, with 6 bases separating them. The length of the CDR3 is 12 residues. Germline CDR1 is SGDLS and CDR2 is YYNGEE. Here the CDR3 reads CASSVSGGELFF. CDR3 in DNA: TGTGCCAGCAGCGTCTCGGGCGGGGAGCTGTTTTTT.

This clone has more than one count but fewer than ten. The chain recombines TRBV6-6 with TRBJ2-2, with D perhaps matching TRBD2 (6 bases). CDR1 MNHNY and CDR2 SVGAGI come from the germline V gene (reference sequence). The CDR3 is made up of 15 amino acids. V lost 0 bases and J 4 bases, leaving 9 bases between the germline ends. This CDR3 reads CASSYSRESTGELFF. In nucleotides, the CDR3 is TGTGCCAGCAGTTACTCTCGGGAGAGCACCGGGGAGCTGTTTTTT.

This clone occurred a few times. CDR3 protein: CASSATGLAGDNEQFF. In DNA form, the CDR3 reads TGTGCCAGCAGCGCAACGGGACTAGCGGGTGACAATGAGCAGTTCTTC. V usage is TRBV27 and J usage is TRBJ2-1; 12 bases fit TRBD2. J was trimmed by 5 bases and V by 6 bases; bases with no gene match: 8. Per germline, CDR1 MNHEY and CDR2 SMNVEV (reference sequence). The CDR3 loop spans 16 amino acids.

In this sample, this clone turned up a few times. This chain joins TRBV4-1 and TRBJ2-7, with TRBD1 matching 9 bases. The CDR3 runs to 15 residues. Trimming cost V 0 bases and J 3 bases; bases outside gene matches: 3. Germline values: CDR1 MGHRA, CDR2 YSYEKL. CDR3 nucleotides: TGCGCCAGCAGCCAAGATACAGGGGGCCTCTACGAGCAGTACTTC. Translating it yields CASSQDTGGLYEQYF.